The present entry profiles one T cell receptor beta chain with its context. Given a much more abundant clone one base away, this may be a read error. These data are taken from a study of T cells in Graves' hyperthyroidism and ophthalmopathy. Study summary: The blood sample was taken at first diagnosis, before treatment began.

Each patient was aged 18 to 65 and had newly diagnosed hyperthyroidism of under 2 months' duration. Uncontrolled infection, other autoimmune disease, pregnancy or lactation led to exclusion. This CDR3 spans 15 amino acids. In germline, CDR1 is LGHDT, CDR2 YNNKEL (reference sequence). The trim removed 3 bases at V and 5 bases at J, leaving 8 bases unmatched. Amplified TCR beta CDR3 regions derived from RNA transcripts. RT-PCR in the first round (using the HTBI primer set) targeted the TCR CDR3. MiXCR was run by TCRdb on the multiplex PCR reads, yielding one entry per CDR3 protein. This table has a few hundred thousand distinct CDR3 sequences, less than 25% appearing once.

The gene calls are TRBV3-1 and TRBJ2-5; the match to TRBD1 covers 8 bases. The receptor's source is a man aged 18 to 30 with Graves' hyperthyroidism. The sample consisted of blood. The CDR3: CASSHEAGGGETQYF. In DNA, the CDR3 is TGTGCCAGCAGCCATGAAGCAGGGGGCGGTGAGACCCAGTACTTC.